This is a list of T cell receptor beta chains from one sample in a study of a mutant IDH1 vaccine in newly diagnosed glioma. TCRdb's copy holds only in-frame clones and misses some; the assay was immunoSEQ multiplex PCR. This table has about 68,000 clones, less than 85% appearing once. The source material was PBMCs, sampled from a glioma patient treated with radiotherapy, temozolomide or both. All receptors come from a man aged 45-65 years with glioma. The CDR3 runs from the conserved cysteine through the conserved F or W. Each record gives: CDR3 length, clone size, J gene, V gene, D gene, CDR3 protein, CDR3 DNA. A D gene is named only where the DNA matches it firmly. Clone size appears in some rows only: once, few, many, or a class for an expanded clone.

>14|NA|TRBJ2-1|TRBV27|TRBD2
CASSLWGGVNEQFF
TGTGCCAGCAGTTTGTGGGGGGGGGTCAACGAGCAGTTCTTC
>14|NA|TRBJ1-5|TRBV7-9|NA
CASSLGYSNQPQHF
TGTGCCAGCAGCTTAGGTTATAGCAATCAGCCCCAGCATTTT
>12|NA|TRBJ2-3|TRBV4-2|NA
CASSLGTDTQYF
TGTGCCAGCAGCCTTGGCACAGATACGCAGTATTTT
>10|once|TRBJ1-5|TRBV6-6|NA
CASSKQPQHF
TGTGCCAGCAGTAAACAGCCCCAGCATTTT
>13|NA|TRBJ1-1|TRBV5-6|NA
CASSLVRESEAFF
TGTGCCAGCAGCTTGGTCAGGGAGTCTGAAGCTTTCTTT
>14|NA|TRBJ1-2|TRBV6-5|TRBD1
CASSPDRRARGYTF
TGTGCCAGCAGTCCGGACAGGCGAGCTAGGGGCTACACCTTC
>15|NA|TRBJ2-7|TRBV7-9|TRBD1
CASSFSGQGAYEQYF
TGTGCCAGCAGCTTTAGTGGGCAGGGGGCCTACGAGCAGTACTTC
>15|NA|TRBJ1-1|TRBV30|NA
CAWSVPGAKNTEAFF
TGTGCCTGGAGTGTACCCGGCGCGAAGAACACTGAAGCTTTCTTT
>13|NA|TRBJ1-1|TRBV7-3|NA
CASSLSEQGQAFF
TGTGCCAGCAGCTTAAGTGAACAGGGCCAAGCTTTCTTT
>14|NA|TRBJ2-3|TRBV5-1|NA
CASSRGSGRDTQYF
TGCGCCAGCAGCCGGGGGTCAGGGCGGGATACGCAGTATTTT
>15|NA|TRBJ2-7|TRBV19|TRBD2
CASSSGRGRVDEQYF
TGTGCCAGTAGTAGCGGGAGAGGTAGGGTCGACGAGCAGTACTTC
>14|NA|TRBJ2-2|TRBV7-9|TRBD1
CASSLGTATGELFF
TGTGCCAGCAGCCTAGGGACAGCCACCGGGGAGCTGTTTTTT
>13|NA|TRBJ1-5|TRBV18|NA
CASSPDRNQPQHF
TGTGCCAGCTCACCGGACAGAAATCAGCCCCAGCATTTT
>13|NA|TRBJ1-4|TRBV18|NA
CASSRTTNEKLFF
TGTGCCAGCTCCCGGACAACTAATGAAAAACTGTTTTTT
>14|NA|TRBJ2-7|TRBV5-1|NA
CASSLGDFSYEQYF
TGCGCCAGCAGCTTGGGGGACTTTTCCTACGAGCAGTACTTC
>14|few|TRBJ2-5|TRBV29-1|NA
CSVESLGTGETQYF
TGCAGCGTTGAATCGTTAGGGACGGGGGAGACCCAGTACTTC
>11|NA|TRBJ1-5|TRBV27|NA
CASGGNQPQHF
TGTGCCAGCGGAGGGAATCAGCCCCAGCATTTT
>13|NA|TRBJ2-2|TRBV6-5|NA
CASSSGWAGELFF
TGTGCCAGCAGCAGCGGCTGGGCCGGGGAGCTGTTTTTT
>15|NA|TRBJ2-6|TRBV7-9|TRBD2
CASTGGSSGANVLTF
TGTGCCAGTACGGGGGGAAGCTCTGGGGCCAACGTCCTGACTTTC
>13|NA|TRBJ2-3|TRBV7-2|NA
CASSYDRTDTQYF
TGTGCCAGCAGCTACGACAGGACAGATACGCAGTATTTT
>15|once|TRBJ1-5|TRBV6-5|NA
CASSTGTGSNQPQHF
TGTGCCAGCAGTACCGGGACGGGAAGCAATCAGCCCCAGCATTTT
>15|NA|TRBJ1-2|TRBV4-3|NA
CASSQDPGFLYGYTF
TGCGCCAGCAGCCAAGATCCGGGCTTCCTCTATGGCTACACCTTC